This T cell receptor beta chain was captured in a study of blood T cell repertoires in COVID-19. About the research overall: Acute and convalescent COVID-19 specimens originated in the United States, Italy and Spain. The analysed material was cDNA or gDNA that came from T cells, B-cell-depleted T cells, or PBMCs.

Seattle patients were enrolled during active infection and followed longitudinally. Germline loops: CDR1 LGHDT, CDR2 YNNKEL (reference sequence). Trimming took 0 bases from V and 4 from J; bases not matched to a gene: 11. The CDR3 consists of 18 residues. In the source study's methods: Using reference gene primer amplification, nucleated cell counts were estimated. Here immunoSEQ multiplex PCR was the method, and the copy in TCRdb shows in-frame clones only, minus some. D and trimming were read from the DNA, whereas the V and J calls and clone size are those reported in that table. Here the sample spans 250,000 to 350,000 clones, roughly 80% being singletons.

The source material was peripheral blood. This sequence was found in a human donor with COVID-19, enrolled during active disease. The donor label of this sample is uncertain. The chain carries TRBV3-1 (or the pseudogene TRBV3-2) and TRBJ2-5, with 10 bases fitting TRBD2. The CDR3 protein is CASSQDVYLAGVGETQYF. CDR3 nucleotides: TGTGCCAGCAGCCAAGACGTTTATCTAGCGGGAGTTGGAGAGACCCAGTACTTC.